This T cell receptor beta chain was observed in a study of cytomegalovirus exposure and HLA in healthy donors. Background on the study: A prior study identified 117 million unique TCR beta sequences from around 180 million T cells. The early release's HLA-typed donors yielded 65 million to 85 million unique TCRs. Study-level points and caveats: As a later analysis showed, several of the most significant clusters appeared to be linked to common viral pathogens. Roughly uniform sequencing depth across donors was assumed, possibly incorrectly.

Primers included in the PCR were 60 Vbeta and 13 Jbeta primers. TCRdb's copy holds only in-frame clones and misses some; the assay was immunoSEQ multiplex PCR. This sample yields hundreds of thousands of clones, of which over 65% are seen a single time; 15% to 19% belongs to the top ten. In the case of this clone: Its antigen is undetermined. In the same sample, other DNA sequences code for this CDR3.

Trimming took 0 bases from V and 5 from J, leaving 5 bases between them. The CDR3 has 12 amino acids. Germline V gene data show CDR1 as SGHRS and CDR2 as YFSETQ. This receptor was taken from a man aged 35 to 55 in good health and CMV-seronegative. Sequencing was carried out using PBMCs. V and J are TRBV5-1 and TRBJ2-5, with D possibly matching TRBD2 (5 bases). CDR3 residues: CASSLAGETQYF. CDR3 bases: TGCGCCAGCAGCTTGGCGGGGGAGACCCAGTACTTC.